The 26 T cell receptor beta chains below were found in one sample sequenced in a study of PD-1 and CTLA-4 blockade in melanoma. Method: immunoSEQ multiplex PCR; TCRdb's copy keeps in-frame clones and lacks some. The table includes about 32,000 clones, 88% detected once. The sequenced sample was CD8+ T cells from peripheral blood, obtained from a patient given anti-PD-1 treatment. These receptors were taken from a human donor with melanoma.

The chain is built from TRBV2 and TRBJ2-2, with D uncertain. Per germline, CDR1 SNHLY and CDR2 FYNNEI. This CDR3 region has 12 residues. The V gene lost 3 bases and the J gene lost 5 bases, with 4 bases spanning the gap. Here the CDR3 reads CASSDVTGELFF. In DNA form, the CDR3 reads TGTGCCAGCAGTGATGTAACCGGGGAGCTGTTTTTT.

J is TRBJ2-5 and V is TRBV4-1, with D tentatively TRBD2 (5 bases). Germline V gives CDR1 MGHRA, CDR2 YSYEKL. This CDR3 has 14 residues. Deletions cut 0 bases from V and 3 bases from J, with 8 bases between. The chain's CDR3 is CASSQETSEETQYF. CDR3 nucleotides: TGCGCCAGCAGCCAAGAAACTAGTGAAGAGACCCAGTACTTC.

This clone was counted only a few times. This chain joins TRBV7-9 and TRBJ1-1, with unresolved D. This CDR3 comprises 15 residues. Germline assignment: CDR1 SEHNR and CDR2 FQNEAQ (reference sequence). Trimming left V 2 bases short and J 1 base short, with 11 bases between. As DNA, the CDR3 is TGTGCCAGCAGCTTAAAACAGACCGAGAACACTGAAGCTTTCTTT. This translates into CASSLKQTENTEAFF.

The chain combines TRBV5-5 with TRBJ2-7, with D possibly matching TRBD2 (6 bases). Trimming shortened V by 9 bases and J by 1 base, and 14 bases separated the two germline ends. This CDR3 is 13 amino acids long. Germline V gives CDR1 SGHKS, CDR2 YYEKEE (reference sequence). The CDR3: CATSGEISYEQYF. The CDR3 DNA follows: TGTGCCACCTCGGGGGAGATTTCCTACGAGCAGTACTTC.

The chain carries TRBV7-9 and TRBJ2-2, with a weak D call TRBD2 (6 bases). Trimming pared 4 bases from V and 2 bases from J, leaving 11 bases between. Germline V gene lookup returns CDR1 SEHNR and CDR2 FQNEAQ (reference sequence). This CDR3 comprises 15 residues. CDR3 in DNA: TGTGCCAGCAGCTCTCGGGGGACTAACACCGGGGAGCTGTTTTTT. It translates to CASSSRGTNTGELFF.

J is TRBJ1-6 and V is TRBV12-2. TRBV12-2 is a pseudogene. There are 17 residues in the CDR3. CDR3 in amino acids: CASRLFAGSSYNSPLHF. CDR3 nucleotide sequence: TGTGCAAGTCGCTTATTTGCTGGGAGCTCCTATAATTCACCCCTCCACTTT.

V gene TRBV27 combines with J gene TRBJ2-1; D ambiguous. The CDR3 totals 12 residues. CDR1 is MNHEY, CDR2 SMNVEV, per germline (reference sequence). V was pared by 0 bases and J by 9 bases, with 6 bases between. The CDR3 is CASSLSMTEQFF. In DNA form, the CDR3 reads TGTGCCAGCAGTTTATCGATGACTGAGCAGTTCTTC.

This sequence joins TRBV4-3 and TRBJ2-7, with TRBD1 identical over 8 bases. V shed 4 bases and J 5 bases; nucleotides not matched to a gene: 19. Germline CDR1 LGHNA, CDR2 YSLEER. CDR3 size: 18 residues. In nucleotides, the CDR3 is TGCGCCAGCAGCCTTTGGGGCGGGCGCAGGGGGCGTAATAACGAGCAGTACTTC. Residues: CASSLWGGRRGRNNEQYF.

The chain carries TRBV12-3 or TRBV12-4 and TRBJ2-5; 7 nucleotides line up with TRBD2. The J segment lost 6 bases and the V segment lost 5 bases, leaving 6 bases of the junction unmatched. This CDR3 has 13 residues. The CDR3 DNA reads TGTGCCAGCAGTCCGGGAGGTATACAGACCCAGTACTTC. This translates into CASSPGGIQTQYF.

The chain is built from TRBV28 and TRBJ2-3; 15 bases align to TRBD2. The CDR3 has 18 residues. Germline V gives CDR1 MDHEN, CDR2 SYDVKM. V lost 3 bases and J lost 1; bases outside the gene matches: 5. The CDR3 bases are TGTGCCAGCAGTTTGGTGTGGACTAGCGGGGGGGGCACAGATACGCAGTATTTT. Protein product: CASSLVWTSGGGTDTQYF.

CDR3 sequence: CASSLGVSYNSPLHF. The CDR3 DNA sequence: TGTGCCAGCAGTTTGGGGGTATCCTATAATTCACCCCTCCACTTT. V gene TRBV27 combines with J gene TRBJ1-6, with a tentative D call TRBD1 (5 bases). Trimming removed 3 bases from V and 1 base from J, with 7 bases in between. Germline V gene data show CDR1 as MNHEY and CDR2 as SMNVEV (reference sequence). The CDR3 contains 15 residues.

The gene calls are TRBV14 and TRBJ1-2, with D unresolved. This CDR3 is built from 13 residues. Germline V gives CDR1 SGHDN, CDR2 FVKESK. Trimming cost V 3 bases and J 8 bases, with 13 bases left between them. The CDR3 nucleotides read TGTGCCAGCAGCCATGTTACCCTAAGGGGCTACACCTTC. It encodes CASSHVTLRGYTF. The full variable domain, its missing parts supplied by reference TRBV14 and TRBJ1-2, is EAGVTQFPSHSVIEKGQTVTLRCDPISGHDNLYWYRRVMGKEIKFLLHFVKESKQDESGMPNNRFLAERTGGTYSTLKVQPAELEDSGVYFCASSHVTLRGYTFGSGTRLTVV.

V gene TRBV13 combines with J gene TRBJ2-1; 9 nucleotides match TRBD2. This CDR3 region has 17 residues. V gave up 5 bases and J gave up 5 bases; unmatched junction bases: 13. Germline assignment: CDR1 PRHDT and CDR2 FYEKMQ (reference sequence). CDR3 sequence reads: CASSPGSGGPGDNEQFF. The CDR3 region has the DNA TGTGCCAGCAGCCCAGGTAGCGGGGGCCCAGGGGACAATGAGCAGTTCTTC.

The rearrangement links TRBV7-8 to TRBJ1-2, with a weak D call TRBD1 (5 bases). The CDR3 has 19 amino acids. The germline gives CDR1 SGHVS, CDR2 FQNEAQ. V lost 5 bases, J lost 1 base, and 26 bases lay in between. The CDR3 sequence: CASSIYPGVGGKDNYGYTF. Written as DNA, the CDR3 is TGTGCCAGCAGCATCTATCCGGGGGTGGGAGGGAAGGATAACTATGGCTACACCTTC.

The V and J genes are TRBV4-2 and TRBJ2-2, with D hard to call. Germline CDR1 LGHNA, CDR2 YNFKEQ. The CDR3 runs 15 residues. V was clipped by 3 bases and J by 0 bases, with 8 bases between them. CDR3 protein: CASSQEPANTGELFF. CDR3 DNA: TGTGCCAGCAGCCAGGAGCCAGCGAACACCGGGGAGCTGTTTTTT.

This sequence joins TRBV4-3 and TRBJ1-2, with unresolved D. The CDR3 is made up of 15 amino acids. V lost 0 bases and J lost 1, with 9 bases in between. CDR1 is LGHNA, CDR2 YSLEER, per germline. The CDR3 DNA sequence: TGCGCCAGCAGCCAAGATCTGTGGGATAACTATGGCTACACCTTC. Amino acid sequence: CASSQDLWDNYGYTF.

The chain joins TRBV4-1 to TRBJ2-3; D may be TRBD1 or TRBD2 (5 bases each). V lost 0 bases to trimming and J lost 3 bases, with 13 bases between them. Germline V CDR1 and CDR2: MGHRA, YSYEKL. This CDR3 has 16 residues. The CDR3 coding sequence is TGCGCCAGCAGCCAAGACCGGGACGGGCTAACAGATACGCAGTATTTT. It encodes CASSQDRDGLTDTQYF.

The chain uses TRBV27 and TRBJ2-7; D possibly corresponds to TRBD2 (5 bases). The CDR3 is 12 residues long. V was shortened by 4 bases and J by 3 bases, with 7 bases between the two germline ends. Germline CDR1 is MNHEY and CDR2 is SMNVEV (reference sequence). The CDR3 DNA follows: TGTGCCAGCAGTTCCCGGGACTACGAGCAGTACTTC. The encoded protein is CASSSRDYEQYF.

A single count supports this clone. This sequence joins TRBV28 and TRBJ1-5; 7 nucleotides align to TRBD1. CDR1 and CDR2 from the germline V gene are MDHEN and SYDVKM. The CDR3 has 16 residues. V was clipped by 7 bases and J by 1 base; unmatched bases: 10. Here the CDR3 DNA reads TGTGCCAGCACCCGAAGACAGGGAGGGAGCAATCAGCCCCAGCATTTT. Its translation is CASTRRQGGSNQPQHF. Variable domain in full (rest from reference TRBV28 and TRBJ1-5): DVKVTQSSRYLVKRTGEKVFLECVQDMDHENMFWYRQDPGLGLRLIYFSYDVKMKEKGDIPEGYSVSREKKERFSLILESASTNQTSMYLCASTRRQGGSNQPQHFGDGTRLSIL.

In this sample, this clone turned up once. The chain uses TRBV5-1 and TRBJ2-1; 9 positions agree with TRBD1. V trimming: 4 bases; J trimming: 4 bases; junction bases outside the gene matches: 9. Germline assignment: CDR1 SGHRS and CDR2 YFSETQ. This CDR3 has 16 amino acids. In DNA, the CDR3 is TGCGCCAGCAGCCCCTTTCCGGGACAGGGATACAATGAGCAGTTCTTC. Translating it yields CASSPFPGQGYNEQFF. Full variable domain (rest looked up from reference TRBV5-1 and TRBJ2-1): KAGVTQTPRYLIKTRGQQVTLSCSPISGHRSVSWYQQTPGQGLQFLFEYFSETQRNKGNFPGRFSGRQFSNSRSEMNVSTLELGDSALYLCASSPFPGQGYNEQFFGPGTRLTVL.

The rearrangement joins TRBV7-2 to TRBJ2-7; D is perhaps TRBD1 (5 bases). There are 14 residues in the CDR3. Trimming took 0 bases from V and 2 from J, leaving 8 bases between them. Germline V lookup: CDR1 SGHTA, CDR2 FQGNSA. DNA of the CDR3: TGTGCCAGCAGCTTAGCGGGGCAGGCCTACGAGCAGTACTTC. This encodes CASSLAGQAYEQYF.

The chain recombines TRBV5-8 with TRBJ2-3; 16 nucleotides agree with TRBD2. CDR3 length: 17 residues. The V gene end was trimmed by 3 bases and the J gene end by 3 bases; junction bases not matched to a gene: 4. Per the germline V gene, CDR1 is SGHTS and CDR2 is YDEGEE. CDR3 in amino acids: CASSSGLAGGGTDTQYF. Written as DNA, the CDR3 is TGTGCCAGCAGCTCGGGACTAGCGGGGGGGGGTACAGATACGCAGTATTTT.

The genes are TRBV30 and TRBJ2-1; 8 bases align to TRBD2. The germline V gene has CDR1 GTSNPN and CDR2 SVGIG (reference sequence). Trimming at V came to 5 bases and at J to 7 bases, leaving 13 bases not matched to a gene. CDR3 length equals 15 residues. The CDR3 loop is CAWEILAGGSNEQFF. The CDR3 DNA sequence: TGTGCCTGGGAGATCTTGGCGGGGGGCAGTAATGAGCAGTTCTTC.

V is TRBV27 and J is TRBJ2-3; perhaps TRBD2 as D (5 bases). Germline V gives CDR1 MNHEY, CDR2 SMNVEV (reference sequence). The V end was cut by 3 bases, the J end by 0 bases, with 10 bases between. The CDR3 is 15 amino acids. This CDR3 reads CASSFGLISTDTQYF. CDR3 nucleotide sequence: TGTGCCAGCAGTTTTGGACTCATAAGCACAGATACGCAGTATTTT.

The V call is TRBV27, the J call TRBJ1-1; the D gene is possibly TRBD1 (5 bases). The germline V gene has CDR1 MNHEY and CDR2 SMNVEV (reference sequence). This CDR3 has 15 residues. V lost 7 bases, J lost 0 bases, and 15 bases lay in between. This chain's CDR3 is CASISGALMNTEAFF. The CDR3 DNA follows: TGTGCCAGCATATCCGGGGCGCTTATGAACACTGAAGCTTTCTTT.

The chain couples TRBV7-9 to TRBJ1-1; D perhaps matches TRBD1 (5 bases). V lost 1 base to trimming and J lost 6 bases, with 18 bases between them. Per germline, CDR1 SEHNR and CDR2 FQNEAQ (reference sequence). This CDR3 region has 16 residues. The CDR3 DNA is TGTGCCAGCAGCTTAGATCCCGGGACGGGCTTCGCTGAAGCTTTCTTT. Translation gives CASSLDPGTGFAEAFF. Variable domain in full (rest from reference TRBV7-9 and TRBJ1-1): DTGVSQNPRHKITKRGQNVTFRCDPISEHNRLYWYRQTLGQGPEFLTYFQNEAQLEKSRLLSDRFSAERPKGSFSTLEIQRTEQGDSAMYLCASSLDPGTGFAEAFFGQGTRLTVV.